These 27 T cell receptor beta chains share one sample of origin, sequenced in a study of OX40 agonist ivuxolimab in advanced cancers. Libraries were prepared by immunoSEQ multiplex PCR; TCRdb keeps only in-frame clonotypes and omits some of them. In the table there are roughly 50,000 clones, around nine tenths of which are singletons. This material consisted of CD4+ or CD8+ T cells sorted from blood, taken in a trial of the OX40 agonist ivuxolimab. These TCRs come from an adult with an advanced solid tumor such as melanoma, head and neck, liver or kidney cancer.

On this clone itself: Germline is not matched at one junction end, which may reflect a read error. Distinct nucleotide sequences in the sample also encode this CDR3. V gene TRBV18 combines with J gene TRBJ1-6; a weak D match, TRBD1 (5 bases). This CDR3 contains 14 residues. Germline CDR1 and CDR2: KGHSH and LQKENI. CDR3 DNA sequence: TGCGCCAGCTCACCAGGGAGTGGAAATTCACCCCTCCACTTT. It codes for CASSPGSGNSPLHF.

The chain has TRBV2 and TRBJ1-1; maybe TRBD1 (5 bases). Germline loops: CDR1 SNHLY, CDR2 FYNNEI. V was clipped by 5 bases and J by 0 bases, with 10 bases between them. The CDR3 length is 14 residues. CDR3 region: CASSFRVMNTEAFF. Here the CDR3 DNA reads TGTGCCAGCAGTTTCAGGGTCATGAACACTGAAGCTTTCTTT.

The CDR3 here is CASSLVRGNGYTF. In nucleotides, the CDR3 is TGTGCCAGCAGCTTAGTTAGAGGGAATGGCTACACCTTC. This chain links TRBV11-2 with TRBJ1-2, with unresolved D. The length of the CDR3 is 13 residues. Germline lookup yields CDR1 SGHAT and CDR2 FQNNGV. V lost 1 base and J 6 bases, leaving 9 bases between the germline ends.

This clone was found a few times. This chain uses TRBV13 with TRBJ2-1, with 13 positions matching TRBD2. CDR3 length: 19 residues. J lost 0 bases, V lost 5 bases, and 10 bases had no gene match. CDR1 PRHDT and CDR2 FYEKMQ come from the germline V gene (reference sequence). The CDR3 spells CASSEQLAGGAVSYNEQFF. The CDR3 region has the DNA TGTGCCAGCAGCGAACAACTAGCGGGAGGGGCTGTCTCCTACAATGAGCAGTTCTTC.

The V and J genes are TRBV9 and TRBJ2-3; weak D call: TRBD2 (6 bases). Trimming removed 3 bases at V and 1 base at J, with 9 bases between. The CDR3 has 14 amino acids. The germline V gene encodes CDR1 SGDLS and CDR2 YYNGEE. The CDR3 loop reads CASSGSGRTDTQYF. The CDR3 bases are TGTGCCAGCAGCGGTAGCGGCCGCACAGATACGCAGTATTTT.

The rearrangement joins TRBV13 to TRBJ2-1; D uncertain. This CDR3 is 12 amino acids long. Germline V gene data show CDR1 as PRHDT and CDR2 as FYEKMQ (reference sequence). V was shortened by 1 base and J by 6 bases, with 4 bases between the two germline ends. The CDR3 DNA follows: TGTGCCAGCAGCTTAGAGATCAATGAGCAGTTCTTC. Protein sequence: CASSLEINEQFF.

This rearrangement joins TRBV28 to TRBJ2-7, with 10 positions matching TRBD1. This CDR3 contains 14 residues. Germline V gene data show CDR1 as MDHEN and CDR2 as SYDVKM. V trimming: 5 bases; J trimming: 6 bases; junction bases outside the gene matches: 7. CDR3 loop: CASSPGTGVAEQYF. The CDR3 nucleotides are TGTGCCAGCAGTCCGGGGACAGGGGTCGCCGAGCAGTACTTC.

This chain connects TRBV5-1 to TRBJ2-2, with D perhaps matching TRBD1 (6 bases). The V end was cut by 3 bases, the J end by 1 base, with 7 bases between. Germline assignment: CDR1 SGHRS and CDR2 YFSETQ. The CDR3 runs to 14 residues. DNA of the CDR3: TGCGCCAGCAGCTCGGACAGGAACACCGGGGAGCTGTTTTTT. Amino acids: CASSSDRNTGELFF. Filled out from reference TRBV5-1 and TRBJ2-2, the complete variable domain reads KAGVTQTPRYLIKTRGQQVTLSCSPISGHRSVSWYQQTPGQGLQFLFEYFSETQRNKGNFPGRFSGRQFSNSRSEMNVSTLELGDSALYLCASSSDRNTGELFFGEGSRLTVL.

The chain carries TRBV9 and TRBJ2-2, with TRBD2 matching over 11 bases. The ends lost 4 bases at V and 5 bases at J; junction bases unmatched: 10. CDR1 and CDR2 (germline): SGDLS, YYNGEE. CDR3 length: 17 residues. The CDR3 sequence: CASSPRIAGGSTGELFF. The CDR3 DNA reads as TGTGCCAGCAGCCCTAGAATAGCGGGAGGGTCGACCGGGGAGCTGTTTTTT.

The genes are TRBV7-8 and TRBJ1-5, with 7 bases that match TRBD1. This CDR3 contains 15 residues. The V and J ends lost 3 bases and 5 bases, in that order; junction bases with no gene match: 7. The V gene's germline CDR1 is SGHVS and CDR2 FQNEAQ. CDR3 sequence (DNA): TGTGCCAGCAGCTTCTTGTCAGGGGGGGATCAGCCCCAGCATTTT. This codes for CASSFLSGGDQPQHF. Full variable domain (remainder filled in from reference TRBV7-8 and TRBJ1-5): GAGVSQSPRYKVAKRGQDVALRCDPISGHVSLFWYQQALGQGPEFLTYFQNEAQLDKSGLPSDRFFAERPEGSVSTLKIQRTQQEDSAVYLCASSFLSGGDQPQHFGDGTRLSIL.

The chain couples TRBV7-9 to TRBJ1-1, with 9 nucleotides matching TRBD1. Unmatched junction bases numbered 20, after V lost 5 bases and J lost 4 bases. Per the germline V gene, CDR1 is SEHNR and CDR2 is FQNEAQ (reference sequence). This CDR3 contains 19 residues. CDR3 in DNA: TGTGCCAGCAGCCAACGTGAACCGGGACAGGGTACTCTGGGCACTGAAGCTTTCTTT. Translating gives CASSQREPGQGTLGTEAFF.

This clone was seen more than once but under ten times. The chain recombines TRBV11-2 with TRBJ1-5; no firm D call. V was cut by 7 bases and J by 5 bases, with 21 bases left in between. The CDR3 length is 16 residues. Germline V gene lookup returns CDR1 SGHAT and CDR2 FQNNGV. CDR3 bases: TGTGCCAGCACCTGGGCTGAAGTCCCCCCGTATCAGCCCCAGCATTTT. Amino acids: CASTWAEVPPYQPQHF.

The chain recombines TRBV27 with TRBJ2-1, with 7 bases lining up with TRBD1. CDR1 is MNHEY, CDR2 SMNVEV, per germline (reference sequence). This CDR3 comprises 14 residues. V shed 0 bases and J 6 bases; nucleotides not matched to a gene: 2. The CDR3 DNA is TGTGCCAGCAGTTTATCTAACAGGGGCAATGAGCAGTTCTTC. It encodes CASSLSNRGNEQFF.

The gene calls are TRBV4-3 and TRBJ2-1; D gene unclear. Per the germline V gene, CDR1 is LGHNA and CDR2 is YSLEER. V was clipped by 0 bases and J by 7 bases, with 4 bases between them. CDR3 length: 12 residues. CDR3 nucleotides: TGCGCCAGCAGCCAAGAGGGTAATGAGCAGTTCTTC. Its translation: CASSQEGNEQFF.

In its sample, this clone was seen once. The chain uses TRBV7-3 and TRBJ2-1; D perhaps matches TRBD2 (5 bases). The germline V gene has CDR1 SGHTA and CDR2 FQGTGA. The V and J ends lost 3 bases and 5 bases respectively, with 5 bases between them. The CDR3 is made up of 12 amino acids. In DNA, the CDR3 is TGTGCCAGCAGCTTCGGGGACAATGAGCAGTTCTTC. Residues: CASSFGDNEQFF.

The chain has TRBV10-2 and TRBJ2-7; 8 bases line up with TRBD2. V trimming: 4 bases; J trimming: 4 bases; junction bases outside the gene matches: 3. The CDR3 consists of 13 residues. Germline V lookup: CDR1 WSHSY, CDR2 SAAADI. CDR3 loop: CASSAPSGYEQYF. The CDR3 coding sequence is TGCGCCAGCAGTGCTCCTAGCGGGTACGAGCAGTACTTC.

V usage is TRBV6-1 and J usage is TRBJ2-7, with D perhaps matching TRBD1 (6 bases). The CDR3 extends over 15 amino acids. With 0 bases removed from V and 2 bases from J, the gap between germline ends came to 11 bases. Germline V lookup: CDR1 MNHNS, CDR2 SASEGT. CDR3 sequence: CASSEAWGPPYEQYF. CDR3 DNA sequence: TGTGCCAGCAGTGAAGCGTGGGGGCCCCCCTACGAGCAGTACTTC.

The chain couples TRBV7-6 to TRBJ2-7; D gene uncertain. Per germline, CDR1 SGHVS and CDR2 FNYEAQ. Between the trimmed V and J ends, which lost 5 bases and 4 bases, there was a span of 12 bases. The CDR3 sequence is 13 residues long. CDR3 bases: TGTGCCAGCAGCCCTTATGGCGGATACGAGCAGTACTTC. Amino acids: CASSPYGGYEQYF.

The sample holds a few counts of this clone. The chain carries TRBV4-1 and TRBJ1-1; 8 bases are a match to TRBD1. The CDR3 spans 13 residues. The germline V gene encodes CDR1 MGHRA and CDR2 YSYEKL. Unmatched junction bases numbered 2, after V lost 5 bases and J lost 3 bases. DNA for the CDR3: TGCGCCAGCAGCTTGACAGGGGACACTGAAGCTTTCTTT. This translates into CASSLTGDTEAFF.

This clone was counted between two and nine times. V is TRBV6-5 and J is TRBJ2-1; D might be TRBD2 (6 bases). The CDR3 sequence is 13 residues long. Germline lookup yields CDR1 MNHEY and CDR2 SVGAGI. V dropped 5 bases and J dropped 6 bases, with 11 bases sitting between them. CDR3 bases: TGTGCCAGCAGTCTACTGGGGGGCAATGAGCAGTTCTTC. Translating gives CASSLLGGNEQFF.

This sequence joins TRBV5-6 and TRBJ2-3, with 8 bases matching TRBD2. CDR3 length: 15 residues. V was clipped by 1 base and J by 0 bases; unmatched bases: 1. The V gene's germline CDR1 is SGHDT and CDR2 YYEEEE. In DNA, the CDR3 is TGTGCCAGCAGCTTGACTAGCGGAAGCACAGATACGCAGTATTTT. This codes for CASSLTSGSTDTQYF.

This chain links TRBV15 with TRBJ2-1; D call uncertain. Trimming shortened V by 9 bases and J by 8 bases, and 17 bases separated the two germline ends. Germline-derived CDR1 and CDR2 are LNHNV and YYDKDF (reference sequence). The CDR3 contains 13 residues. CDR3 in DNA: TGTGCCACGACGAACGAGCAACGGCATGAGCAGTTCTTC. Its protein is CATTNEQRHEQFF.

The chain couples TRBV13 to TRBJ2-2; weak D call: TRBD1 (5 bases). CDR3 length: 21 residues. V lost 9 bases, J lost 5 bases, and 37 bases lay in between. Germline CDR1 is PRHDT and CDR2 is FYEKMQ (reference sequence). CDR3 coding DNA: TGTGCCAGTCAATTAAATGCCTGGTACAGTTCAGGAAACAAGGGGACCGGGGAGCTGTTTTTT. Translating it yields CASQLNAWYSSGNKGTGELFF.

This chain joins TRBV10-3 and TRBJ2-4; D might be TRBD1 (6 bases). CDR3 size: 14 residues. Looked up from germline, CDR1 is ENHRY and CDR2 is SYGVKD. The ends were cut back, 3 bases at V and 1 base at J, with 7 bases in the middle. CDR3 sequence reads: CAISDTGAKNIQYF. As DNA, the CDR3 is TGTGCCATCAGTGACACAGGGGCCAAAAACATTCAGTACTTC.

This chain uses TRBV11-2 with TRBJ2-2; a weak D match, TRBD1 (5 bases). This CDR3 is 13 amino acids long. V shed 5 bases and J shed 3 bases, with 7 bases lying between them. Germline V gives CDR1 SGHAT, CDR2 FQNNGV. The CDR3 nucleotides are TGTGCCAGCAGCCCAGGGTACACCGGGGAGCTGTTTTTT. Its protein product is CASSPGYTGELFF.

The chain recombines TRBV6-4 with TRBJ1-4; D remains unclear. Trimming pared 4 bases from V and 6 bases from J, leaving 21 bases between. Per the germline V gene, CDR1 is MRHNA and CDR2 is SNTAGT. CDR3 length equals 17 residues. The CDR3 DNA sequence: TGTGCCAGCAGTGCCTCGCAGGCATGGGTTTGGGATGAAAAACTGTTTTTT. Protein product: CASSASQAWVWDEKLFF.

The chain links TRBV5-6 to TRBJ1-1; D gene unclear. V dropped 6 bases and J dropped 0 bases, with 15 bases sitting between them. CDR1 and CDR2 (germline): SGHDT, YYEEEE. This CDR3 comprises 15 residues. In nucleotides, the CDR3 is TGTGCCAGCAACATCGCGCCCACACTGAACACTGAAGCTTTCTTT. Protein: CASNIAPTLNTEAFF.